This passage covers 10 T cell receptor beta chains from one sample sequenced in a study of blood T cell repertoires in COVID-19. Sequencing used immunoSEQ multiplex PCR; TCRdb keeps in-frame clones, though not all of them. The sample includes approximately 300,000 clones, 90% of them seen just once. Sample: PBMCs or T cells enriched from blood (not recorded which). The origin of the receptors is a woman aged 18-29 years with acute COVID-19.

The gene calls are TRBV10-3 and TRBJ2-5, with a possible D match to TRBD1 (6 bases). V lost 3 bases and J lost 5, with 13 bases in between. The length of the CDR3 is 14 residues. CDR1 and CDR2 (germline): ENHRY, SYGVKD. DNA of the CDR3: TGTGCCATCAGTGAAAAGGGACACACGGAGACCCAGTACTTC. Amino acids: CAISEKGHTETQYF.

The chain couples TRBV19 to TRBJ1-5, with D possibly being TRBD1 (5 bases). This CDR3 comprises 16 residues. Between the trimmed V and J ends, which lost 6 bases and 1 base, there was a span of 16 bases. The germline gives CDR1 LNHDA, CDR2 SQIVND (reference sequence). CDR3 nucleotides: TGTGCCAGTAGCCGCCCCAGGGCGTCGAGCAATCAGCCCCAGCATTTT. Protein sequence: CASSRPRASSNQPQHF.

V usage is TRBV5-8 and J usage is TRBJ2-7; TRBD2 matches 13 bases. This CDR3 has 16 residues. The trim removed 4 bases at V and 0 bases at J, leaving 4 bases unmatched. CDR1 is SGHTS, CDR2 YDEGEE, per germline. CDR3 protein: CASSLGLAGFSYEQYF. The CDR3, as DNA: TGTGCCAGCAGCCTGGGACTAGCGGGGTTCTCCTACGAGCAGTACTTC.

This clone was seen more than once but under ten times. The chain links TRBV27 to TRBJ1-2, with TRBD1 identical over 8 bases. Germline V CDR1 and CDR2: MNHEY, SMNVEV (reference sequence). This CDR3 has 15 residues. The V and J ends lost 10 bases and 6 bases, in that order; junction bases with no gene match: 16. The DNA for the CDR3 is TGTGCCACCCGGACAGGGCTGCAATCATTCGATGGCTACACCTTC. Translating it yields CATRTGLQSFDGYTF.

CDR3 DNA sequence: TGTGCCAGCAGCTTAGGGACTAGCGGGGGCAATGAGCAGTTCTTC. This encodes CASSLGTSGGNEQFF. The J gene is TRBJ2-1, the V gene TRBV7-9, with 13 bases lining up with TRBD2. Trimming at V came to 1 base and at J to 6 bases, leaving 0 bases not matched to a gene. Germline V lookup: CDR1 SEHNR, CDR2 FQNEAQ (reference sequence). The CDR3 runs 15 residues.

The gene calls are TRBV28 and TRBJ1-2, with D unclear. The V end was cut by 7 bases, the J end by 5 bases, with 5 bases between. The CDR3 length is 10 residues. In germline, CDR1 is MDHEN, CDR2 SYDVKM. CDR3 in DNA: TGTGCCAGCAAGGAGTATGGCTACACCTTC. This gives the protein CASKEYGYTF.

This clone was detected only once. The chain is built from TRBV19 and TRBJ1-5; D possibly corresponds to TRBD1 (5 bases). The CDR3 has 15 amino acids. V was shortened by 5 bases and J by 7 bases, with 18 bases between the two germline ends. Germline V gene sequence: CDR1 LNHDA, CDR2 SQIVND (reference sequence). CDR3 loop: CASSQWDSRRQPQHF. In DNA form, the CDR3 reads TGTGCCAGTAGTCAGTGGGACTCAAGACGGCAGCCCCAGCATTTT.

This chain joins TRBV27 and TRBJ2-1; TRBD2 matches 9 bases. V was pared by 5 bases and J by 0 bases, with 11 bases of the junction left unmatched. The CDR3 totals 18 residues. The germline V gene has CDR1 MNHEY and CDR2 SMNVEV (reference sequence). The CDR3 here is CASSRLAVSGGSYNEQFF. CDR3 bases: TGTGCCAGCAGTAGACTAGCGGTTTCGGGCGGCTCCTACAATGAGCAGTTCTTC.

The chain is built from TRBV18 and TRBJ1-5, with 8 bases lining up with TRBD1. The CDR3 extends over 13 amino acids. CDR1 is KGHSH and CDR2 is LQKENI in the germline V gene. Germline trimming cut 3 bases from V and 10 bases from J; bases unmatched to any gene: 5. The CDR3 loop reads CASSPDRDIPQHF. The CDR3 DNA reads as TGTGCCAGCTCACCGGACAGGGACATTCCCCAGCATTTT.

The gene calls are TRBV6-8 and TRBJ2-7; 12 bases fit TRBD2. Unmatched junction bases numbered 4, after V lost 5 bases and J lost 2 bases. The CDR3 consists of 15 residues. From germline, CDR1 is MNHGY and CDR2 SAAAGT. CDR3 sequence (DNA): TGTGCCAGCAGTCCCGGACTAGCGGGAACCTACGAGCAGTACTTC. Amino acid sequence: CASSPGLAGTYEQYF.